This is a list of T cell receptor beta chains from one sample in a study of regulatory T cells in long-lasting Graves disease. In TCRdb, the multiplex PCR reads were re-called with MiXCR into one record per CDR3 protein. The table records around 500,000 distinct CDR3 sequences, approximately 12% of them present only once. The data were also submitted as part of a second study, on T cells in Graves' hyperthyroidism and ophthalmopathy.

The input for sequencing was peripheral blood mononuclear cells (PBMCs), taken at new diagnosis, from a patient treated with antithyroid drugs. The receptor set was obtained from a woman aged 25 to 39 with Graves disease. Both conserved end residues are part of each CDR3. Each record gives: clone size, J gene, D gene, CDR3 length, V gene, CDR3 protein, CDR3 DNA. A D gene is named only where the DNA matches it firmly. Expanded clones get a size class; other rows say once, few or many, or leave the size out.

size: few; J: TRBJ2-3; D: TRBD1; length: 14; V: TRBV29-1; CDR3: CSVAGTGSGDTQYF; DNA: TGCAGCGTGGCCGGGACAGGGAGTGGAGATACGCAGTATTTT
size: .; J: TRBJ1-1; D: .; length: 11; V: TRBV20-1; CDR3: CRFRRNTEAFF; DNA: TGCAGATTCAGGCGGAACACTGAAGCTTTCTTT
size: many; J: TRBJ2-3; D: .; length: 14; V: TRBV12-3/TRBV12-4; CDR3: CASSLSGSGNTQYF; DNA: TGTGCCAGCAGTTTGTCCGGGAGTGGGAATACGCAGTATTTT
size: many; J: TRBJ2-7; D: TRBD2; length: 17; V: TRBV7-2; CDR3: CASSSGGAGGISYEQYF; DNA: TGTGCCAGCAGCTCCGGGGGGGCGGGAGGAATTTCCTACGAGCAGTACTTC
size: .; J: TRBJ2-4; D: TRBD2; length: 19; V: TRBV11-2; CDR3: CASSLDTGTSGPAKNIQYF; DNA: TGTGCCAGCAGCTTAGATACCGGGACTAGCGGACCCGCCAAAAACATTCAGTACTTC
size: .; J: TRBJ2-1; D: .; length: 14; V: TRBV29-1; CDR3: CSVEDGPFGGEQFF; DNA: TGCAGCGTTGAAGATGGACCCTTCGGCGGTGAGCAGTTCTTC
size: many; J: TRBJ1-5; D: .; length: 12; V: TRBV6-5; CDR3: CASSSSIYPQHF; DNA: TGTGCCAGCAGTTCGTCCATTTACCCCCAGCATTTT
size: .; J: TRBJ2-7; D: .; length: 15; V: TRBV28; CDR3: CASSTPKPDSYEQYF; DNA: TGTGCCAGCAGTACTCCAAAACCCGACAGTTACGAGCAGTACTTC
size: many; J: TRBJ2-7; D: .; length: 15; V: TRBV5-6; CDR3: CASSLRPIGYYEQYF; DNA: TGTGCCAGCAGCCTTAGACCCATCGGGTACTACGAGCAGTACTTC
size: .; J: TRBJ2-6; D: TRBD2; length: 17; V: TRBV18; CDR3: CASSLLAGVSGANVLTF; DNA: TGTGCCAGCAGCTTACTAGCGGGAGTCTCTGGGGCCAACGTCCTGACTTTC
size: .; J: TRBJ2-2; D: .; length: 16; V: TRBV7-8; CDR3: CASSLARRANGGELFF; DNA: TGTGCCAGCAGCTTAGCGCGGAGGGCGAATGGCGGGGAGCTGTTTTTT
size: many; J: TRBJ2-7; D: .; length: 14; V: TRBV12-3/TRBV12-4; CDR3: CASSPRRAVYEQYF; DNA: TGTGCCAGCAGCCCTAGGAGGGCCGTCTACGAGCAGTACTTC
size: few; J: TRBJ2-2; D: .; length: 12; V: TRBV28; CDR3: CASSLQIGELFF; DNA: TGTGCCAGCAGCTTACAGATCGGGGAGCTGTTTTTT
size: many; J: TRBJ1-1; D: .; length: 15; V: TRBV19; CDR3: CASSIATGSSSEAFF; DNA: TGTGCCAGTAGTATAGCTACAGGGTCTTCGTCTGAAGCTTTCTTT
size: many; J: TRBJ2-1; D: TRBD1; length: 15; V: TRBV5-1; CDR3: CASSFSTGQYNEQFF; DNA: TGCGCCAGCAGCTTCTCTACGGGACAGTACAATGAGCAGTTCTTC
size: many; J: TRBJ2-3; D: TRBD2; length: 15; V: TRBV20-1; CDR3: CSARTSGSLPDTQYF; DNA: TGCAGTGCTAGAACTAGCGGGAGTCTCCCAGATACGCAGTATTTT
size: many; J: TRBJ1-5; D: TRBD1; length: 17; V: TRBV27; CDR3: CASSTTGPNYSNQPQHF; DNA: TGTGCCAGCAGTACGACAGGGCCCAACTATAGCAATCAGCCCCAGCATTTT
size: many; J: TRBJ1-2; D: .; length: 15; V: TRBV9; CDR3: CASSVGTGSFGGYTF; DNA: TGTGCCAGCAGCGTCGGAACAGGGAGTTTCGGTGGCTACACCTTC
size: .; J: TRBJ2-2; D: .; length: 15; V: TRBV5-1; CDR3: CASSFLRRNTGELLF; DNA: TGCGCCAGCAGCTTCCTGAGAAGAAACACCGGGGAGCTGCTTTTT